The rows below give T cell receptor beta chains drawn from one sample of a study of T cells in Graves' hyperthyroidism and ophthalmopathy. TCRdb processed the multiplex PCR reads anew with MiXCR; each CDR3 protein has one entry. The sample lists 500,000 to 550,000 distinct CDR3 sequences; about 20% were seen once. The sequenced material came from blood. These receptors originate from a middle-aged man with Graves' ophthalmopathy. Both conserved end residues are part of each CDR3. D genes are given only for firm matches. Clone size appears in some rows only: once, few, many, or a class for an expanded clone.

>.|TRBJ2-7|16|TRBV6-2/TRBV6-3|TRBD2
TGTGCCAGCAGGGCAGAGGGACTAGCGTCTACCTACGAGCAGTACTTC
CASRAEGLASTYEQYF
>many|TRBJ1-1|15|TRBV4-2|TRBD1
TGTGCCAGCAGCCGCCGAGGGGGCAGGAACACTGAAGCTTTCTTT
CASSRRGGRNTEAFF
>many|TRBJ1-2|13|TRBV25-1|.
TGTGCCAGCAGTGCGTCAGGGGTTGGTGGCTACACCTTC
CASSASGVGGYTF
>.|TRBJ2-1|14|TRBV6-2/TRBV6-3|TRBD2
TGTGCCAGCAGTTCCCCGGGGGGGCTTAATGAGCAGTTCTTC
CASSSPGGLNEQFF
>.|TRBJ2-1|14|TRBV20-1|.
TGCAGTGCGGAGTCTAGCGAGAGATGGAATGAGCAGTTCTTC
CSAESSERWNEQFF
>few|TRBJ2-1|15|TRBV6-2/TRBV6-3|.
TGTGCCAGCAAGAAACTAGCAAGCTCCTACAATGAGCAGTTCTTC
CASKKLASSYNEQFF
>few|TRBJ2-2|16|TRBV12-3/TRBV12-4|.
TGTGCCAGCAGTTTTAATATAGGCCCGAACACCGGGGAGCTGTTTTTT
CASSFNIGPNTGELFF
>.|TRBJ1-1|15|TRBV9|.
TGTGCCAGCAGCGCCCAGTCACAGGGGAACACTGAAGCTTTCTTT
CASSAQSQGNTEAFF
>many|TRBJ1-2|15|TRBV27|TRBD1
TGTGCCAGCAACCCGACAGGGACGCTTAACTATGGCTACACCTTC
CASNPTGTLNYGYTF
>few|TRBJ2-1|14|TRBV19|TRBD2
TGTGCCAGTAGCCTCAACGGACTAGCGGAGGAGCAGTTCTTC
CASSLNGLAEEQFF
>.|TRBJ1-5|15|TRBV19|.
TGTGCCTCGAGAATTTCGGCCAGGCTTGGTCAGCCCCAGCATTTT
CASRISARLGQPQHF
>few|TRBJ2-2|18|TRBV3-1|TRBD2
TGTGCCAGCAGCCGGAGGGTGCGGGGGGGCACGAGGAACGGGGAGCTGTTTTTT
CASSRRVRGGTRNGELFF
>few|TRBJ1-1|15|TRBV20-1|.
TGCAGTGCACCCGGGAGGGGGGCTATGAACACTGAAGCTTTCTTT
CSAPGRGAMNTEAFF
>.|TRBJ2-7|17|TRBV29-1|.
TGCAGCGTTGAAGGAGGCGGCGGGGACAGAAGCTCCTACGAGCGGTACTTC
CSVEGGGGDRSSYERYF
>.|TRBJ1-4|16|TRBV27|.
TGTGCCAGCACCGTAAGGCAGGTGGGCGATAATGAAAAACTGTTTTTT
CASTVRQVGDNEKLFF
>many|TRBJ2-7|16|TRBV7-6|.
TGTGCCAGCAGCTTATTATCGGGACAACTTACTACCGAGCAGTACTTC
CASSLLSGQLTTEQYF
>many|TRBJ1-1|16|TRBV6-6|.
TGTGCCAGCAGTTACGAGTGGGGGCGGGGAGGGTCTGAAGCTTTCTTT
CASSYEWGRGGSEAFF
>many|TRBJ1-1|12|TRBV3-1|.
TGTGCCAGCAGCCATGTCGGTGGTGTAGCTTTCTTT
CASSHVGGVAFF
>once|TRBJ1-5|13|TRBV7-2|.
TGTGCCGGCAGCGCCTCGGGGGTTCAGCCCCAGCATTTT
CAGSASGVQPQHF
>many|TRBJ2-5|13|TRBV6-1|.
TGTGCCAGCAGGGGGCAGGGACAAGAGACCCAGTACTTC
CASRGQGQETQYF
>many|TRBJ2-1|15|TRBV28|TRBD2
TGTGCCAGCAGGGGGGGGGGGAGCTCCTACAATGAGCAGTTCTTC
CASRGGGSSYNEQFF
>.|TRBJ2-1|16|TRBV11-3|TRBD2
TGTGCCAGCAGCTTAACCCCCAAGACTAGCGGGAGAGAGCAGTTCTTC
CASSLTPKTSGREQFF
>few|TRBJ2-1|13|TRBV28|.
TGTGCCAGCAGTTCTCCCCCGGGCAATGAGCAGTTCTTC
CASSSPPGNEQFF
>.|TRBJ2-7|12|TRBV19|.
TGTGCCAGTAGCCGGACCTTGGGAGAGCAGTACTTC
CASSRTLGEQYF
>.|TRBJ1-1|14|TRBV12-3/TRBV12-4|.
TGTGCCAGCAGTTTAGTCCAGGGTGTTACTGAAGCTTTCTTT
CASSLVQGVTEAFF
>many|TRBJ2-1|13|TRBV2|.
TGTGCCAGCAGTGAAGCGCCGAGGAATGAGCAGTTCTTC
CASSEAPRNEQFF
>.|TRBJ2-3|14|TRBV28|.
TGTGCCAGCTCCAGGACATCGGGAAGTTATACGCAGTATTTT
CASSRTSGSYTQYF
>few|TRBJ2-7|15|TRBV6-1|.
TGTGCCAGCACCTCCCCCCGGACAGCAACCTACGAGCAGTACTTC
CASTSPRTATYEQYF
>.|TRBJ2-2|13|TRBV9|.
TGTGCCAGCAGCGTAGCAATCACCGGGGAGCTGTTTTTT
CASSVAITGELFF
>many|TRBJ1-2|17|TRBV13|TRBD1
TGTGCCAGCAGCGCTGGGACAGGGGAGGATCCGAACTATGGCTACACCTTC
CASSAGTGEDPNYGYTF
>few|TRBJ1-5|16|TRBV7-2|TRBD1
TGTGCCAGCAGCTCGATGGGACAGGCATTCAATCAGCCCCAGCATTTT
CASSSMGQAFNQPQHF
>few|TRBJ2-3|13|TRBV24-1|.
TGTGCCACCAGTGATCGCGCCTCAGGGGCGCAGTATTTT
CATSDRASGAQYF
>few|TRBJ1-6|18|TRBV3-1|.
TGTGCCAGCAGCCAAGAGGTGGTGGGTAGGGGACTTAATTCACCCCTCCACTTT
CASSQEVVGRGLNSPLHF
>.|TRBJ1-2|15|TRBV12-3/TRBV12-4|.
TGTGCCAGCAGCCAGGGTGGCTCGCCTAGGGATGGCTACACCTTC
CASSQGGSPRDGYTF
>few|TRBJ2-7|15|TRBV6-1|.
TGTGCCAGCAAGTGGAGGCCTCTGGCATCCTACGAGCAGTACTTC
CASKWRPLASYEQYF
>.|TRBJ2-1|17|TRBV24-1|.
TGTGCCACCAGTGATCCCTTCCAAGTCAGGGAAGACAATGAGCAGTTCTTC
CATSDPFQVREDNEQFF
>many|TRBJ2-1|13|TRBV18|.
TGTGCCAGCTCTCCCGACGCGAACAATGAGCAGTTCTTC
CASSPDANNEQFF
>many|TRBJ2-7|14|TRBV5-1|.
TGCGCCAGCAGCTTGGTAGTAGGGTCCTACGAGCAGTACTTC
CASSLVVGSYEQYF
>many|TRBJ1-6|15|TRBV12-3/TRBV12-4|.
TGTGCCAGCAGTTTAGCTGCGGGAAAGAGTTCACCCCTCCACTTT
CASSLAAGKSSPLHF
>few|TRBJ2-7|16|TRBV5-1|.
TGCGCCAGCAAGCCGTTTCGGGGTACGACGATCTACGAGCAGTACTTC
CASKPFRGTTIYEQYF
>many|TRBJ2-7|12|TRBV30|.
TGTGCCTGGACCAGGGGTGCCTACGAGCAGTACTTC
CAWTRGAYEQYF
>few|TRBJ1-5|14|TRBV18|.
TGTGCCAGCTCACCAGGTCCTTTCAATCAGCCCCAGCATTTT
CASSPGPFNQPQHF
>many|TRBJ2-1|15|TRBV18|.
TGTGCCAGCTCACCGCCAGGGAGCTCCTACAATGAGCAGTTCTTC
CASSPPGSSYNEQFF